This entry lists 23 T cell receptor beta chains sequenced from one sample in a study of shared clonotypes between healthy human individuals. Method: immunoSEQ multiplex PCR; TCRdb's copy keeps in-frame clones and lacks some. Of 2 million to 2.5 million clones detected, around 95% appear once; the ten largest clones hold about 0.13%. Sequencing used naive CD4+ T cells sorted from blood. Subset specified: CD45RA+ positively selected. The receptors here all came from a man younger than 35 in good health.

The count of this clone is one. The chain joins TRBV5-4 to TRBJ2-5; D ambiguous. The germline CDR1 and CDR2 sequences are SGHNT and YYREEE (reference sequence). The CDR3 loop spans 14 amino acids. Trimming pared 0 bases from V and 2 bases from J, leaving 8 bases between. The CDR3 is CASSLVPYQETQYF. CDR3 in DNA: TGTGCCAGCAGCTTGGTCCCGTATCAAGAGACCCAGTACTTC.

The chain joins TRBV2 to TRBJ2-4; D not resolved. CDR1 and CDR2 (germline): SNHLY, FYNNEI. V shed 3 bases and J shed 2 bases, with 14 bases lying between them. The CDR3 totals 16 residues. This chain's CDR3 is CASSEARILTKNIQYF. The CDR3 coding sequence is TGTGCCAGCAGTGAGGCCCGGATCTTAACCAAAAACATTCAGTACTTC.

CDR3 nucleotide sequence: TGTGCCAGCAGTGATTTCAGAAGGAGCTCCTACGAGCAGTACTTC. This codes for CASSDFRRSSYEQYF. The J gene is TRBJ2-7, the V gene TRBV2; D unclear. This CDR3 contains 15 residues. CDR1 is SNHLY, CDR2 FYNNEI, per germline. Trimming cost V 3 bases and J 0 bases, with 12 bases left between them. The complete variable domain, with remaining parts taken from reference TRBV2 and TRBJ2-7, reads EPEVTQTPSHQVTQMGQEVILRCVPISNHLYFYWYRQILGQKVEFLVSFYNNEISEKSEIFDDQFSVERPDGSNFTLKIRSTKLEDSAMYFCASSDFRRSSYEQYFGPGTRLTVT.

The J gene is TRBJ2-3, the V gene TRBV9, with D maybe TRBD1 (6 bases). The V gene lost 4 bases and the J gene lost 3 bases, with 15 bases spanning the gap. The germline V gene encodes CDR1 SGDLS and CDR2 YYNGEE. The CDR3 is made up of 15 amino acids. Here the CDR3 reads CASSPRTDSTDTQYF. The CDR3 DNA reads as TGTGCCAGCAGCCCCCGGACAGATTCAACAGATACGCAGTATTTT. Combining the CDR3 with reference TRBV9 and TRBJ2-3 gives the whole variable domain DSGVTQTPKHLITATGQRVTLRCSPRSGDLSVYWYQQSLDQGLQFLIQYYNGEERAKGNILERFSAQQFPDLHSELNLSSLELGDSALYFCASSPRTDSTDTQYFGPGTRLTVL.

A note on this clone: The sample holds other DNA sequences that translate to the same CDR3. CDR3 coding DNA: TGTGCCAGCAGTTACGGGGGGGCCGGGCAAGAGACCCAGTACTTC. This translates into CASSYGGAGQETQYF. This chain uses TRBV6-5 with TRBJ2-5; a weak D match, TRBD2 (7 bases). CDR3 length: 15 residues. V lost 2 bases and J lost 2, with 12 bases in between. Germline V gene data show CDR1 as MNHEY and CDR2 as SVGAGI.

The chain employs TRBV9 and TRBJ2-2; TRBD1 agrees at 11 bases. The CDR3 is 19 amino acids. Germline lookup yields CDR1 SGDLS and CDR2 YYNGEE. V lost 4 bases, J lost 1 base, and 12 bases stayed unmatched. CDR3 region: CASSPRGTGGVQNTGELFF. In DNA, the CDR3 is TGTGCCAGCAGCCCGAGGGGGACAGGGGGTGTTCAGAACACCGGGGAGCTGTTTTTT.

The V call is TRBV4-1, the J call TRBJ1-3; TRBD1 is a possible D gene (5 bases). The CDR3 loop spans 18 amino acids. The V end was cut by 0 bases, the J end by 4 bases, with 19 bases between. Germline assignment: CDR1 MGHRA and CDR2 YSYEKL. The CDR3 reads CASSQEWDSGFYGNTIYF. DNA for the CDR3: TGCGCCAGCAGCCAAGAATGGGATTCAGGGTTTTACGGAAACACCATATATTTT.

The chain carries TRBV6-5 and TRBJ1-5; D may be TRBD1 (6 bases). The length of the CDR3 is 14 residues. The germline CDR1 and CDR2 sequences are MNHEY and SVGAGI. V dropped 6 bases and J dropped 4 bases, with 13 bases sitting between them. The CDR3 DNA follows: TGTGCCAGCAGGGGAGGGGGGCTGAATCAGCCCCAGCATTTT. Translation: CASRGGGLNQPQHF.

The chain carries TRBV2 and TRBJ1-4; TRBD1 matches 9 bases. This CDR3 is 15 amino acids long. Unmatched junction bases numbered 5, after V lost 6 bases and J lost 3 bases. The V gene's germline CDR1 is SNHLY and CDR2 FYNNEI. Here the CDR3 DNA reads TGTGCCAGCAGCGGTACAGGGGGCTCTAATGAAAAACTGTTTTTT. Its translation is CASSGTGGSNEKLFF.

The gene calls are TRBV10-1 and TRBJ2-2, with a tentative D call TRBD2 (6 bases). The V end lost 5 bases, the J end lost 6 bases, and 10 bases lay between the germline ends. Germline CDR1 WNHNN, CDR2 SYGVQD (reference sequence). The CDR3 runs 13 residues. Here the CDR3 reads CASSPAGAGELFF. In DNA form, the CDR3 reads TGCGCCAGCAGTCCAGCGGGTGCCGGGGAGCTGTTTTTT.

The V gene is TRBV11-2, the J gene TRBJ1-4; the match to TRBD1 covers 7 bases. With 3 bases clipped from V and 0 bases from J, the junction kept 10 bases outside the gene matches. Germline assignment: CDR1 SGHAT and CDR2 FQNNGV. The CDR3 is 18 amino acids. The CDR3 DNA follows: TGTGCCAGCAGCTTCCGGGACAGCTCCATTACAACTAATGAAAAACTGTTTTTT. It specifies CASSFRDSSITTNEKLFF.

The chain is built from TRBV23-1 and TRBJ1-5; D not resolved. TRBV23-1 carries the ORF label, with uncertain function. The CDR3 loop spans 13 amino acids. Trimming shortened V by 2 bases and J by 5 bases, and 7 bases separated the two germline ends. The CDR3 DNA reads TGCGCCAGCAGTCAACCCCAGCATCAGCCCCAGCATTTT. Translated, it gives CASSQPQHQPQHF.

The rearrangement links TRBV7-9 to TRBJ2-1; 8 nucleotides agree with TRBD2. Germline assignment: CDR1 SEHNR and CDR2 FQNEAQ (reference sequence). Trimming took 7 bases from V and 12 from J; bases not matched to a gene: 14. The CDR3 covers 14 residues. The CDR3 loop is CASTVAGTGDRQFF. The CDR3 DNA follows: TGTGCCAGCACCGTAGCGGGGACGGGCGATCGGCAGTTCTTC.

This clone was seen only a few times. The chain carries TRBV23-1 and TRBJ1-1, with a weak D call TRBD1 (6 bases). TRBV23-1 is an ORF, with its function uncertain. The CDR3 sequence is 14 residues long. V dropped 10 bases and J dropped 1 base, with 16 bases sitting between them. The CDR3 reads CATDTTGQNTEAFF. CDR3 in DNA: TGCGCCACCGACACGACAGGTCAGAACACTGAAGCTTTCTTT.

The CDR3 region is CASSLGGMSTEAFF. DNA of the CDR3: TGTGCCAGCAGTTTGGGGGGAATGAGCACTGAAGCTTTCTTT. The chain has TRBV28 and TRBJ1-1; a possible D gene is TRBD1 (5 bases). Trimming cost V 3 bases and J 4 bases, with 12 bases left between them. CDR1 is MDHEN and CDR2 is SYDVKM in the germline V gene. The CDR3 runs to 14 residues.

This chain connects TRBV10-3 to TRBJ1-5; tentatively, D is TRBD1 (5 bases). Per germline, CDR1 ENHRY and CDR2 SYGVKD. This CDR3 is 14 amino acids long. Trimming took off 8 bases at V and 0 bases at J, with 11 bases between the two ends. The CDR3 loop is CAIGDRYSNQPQHF. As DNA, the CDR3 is TGTGCCATCGGAGACAGATATAGCAATCAGCCCCAGCATTTT.

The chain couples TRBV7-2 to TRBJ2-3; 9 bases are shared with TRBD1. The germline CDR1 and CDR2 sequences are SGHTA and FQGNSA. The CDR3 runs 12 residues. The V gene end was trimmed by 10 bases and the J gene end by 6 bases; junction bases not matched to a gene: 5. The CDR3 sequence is CATGTGFDTQYF. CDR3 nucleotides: TGTGCCACCGGGACAGGGTTTGATACGCAGTATTTT.

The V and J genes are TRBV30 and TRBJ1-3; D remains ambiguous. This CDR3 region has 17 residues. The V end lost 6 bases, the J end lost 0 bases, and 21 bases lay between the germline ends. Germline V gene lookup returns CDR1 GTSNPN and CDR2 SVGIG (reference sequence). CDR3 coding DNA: TGTGCCTGCCGACCAGGCCAGCTTCTTATCTCTGGAAACACCATATATTTT. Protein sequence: CACRPGQLLISGNTIYF.

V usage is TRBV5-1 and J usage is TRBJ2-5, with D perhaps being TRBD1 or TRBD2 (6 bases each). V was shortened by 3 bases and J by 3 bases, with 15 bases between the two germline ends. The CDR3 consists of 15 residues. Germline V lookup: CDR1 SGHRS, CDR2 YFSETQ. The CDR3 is CASSSPGGGEETQYF. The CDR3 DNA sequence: TGCGCCAGCAGCTCCCCCGGGGGCGGGGAAGAGACCCAGTACTTC.

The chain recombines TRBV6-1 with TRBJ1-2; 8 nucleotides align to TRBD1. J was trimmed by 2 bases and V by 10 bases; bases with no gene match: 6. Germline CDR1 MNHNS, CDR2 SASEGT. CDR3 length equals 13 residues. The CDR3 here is CATRQGPNYGYTF. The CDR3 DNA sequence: TGTGCCACCAGACAGGGGCCCAACTATGGCTACACCTTC.

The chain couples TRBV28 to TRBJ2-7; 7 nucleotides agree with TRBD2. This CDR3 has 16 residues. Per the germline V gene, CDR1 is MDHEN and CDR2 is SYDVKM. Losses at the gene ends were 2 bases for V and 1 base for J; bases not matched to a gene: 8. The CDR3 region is CASSLIGGTMSYEQYF. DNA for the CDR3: TGTGCCAGCAGTTTAATCGGGGGGACCATGTCCTACGAGCAGTACTTC.

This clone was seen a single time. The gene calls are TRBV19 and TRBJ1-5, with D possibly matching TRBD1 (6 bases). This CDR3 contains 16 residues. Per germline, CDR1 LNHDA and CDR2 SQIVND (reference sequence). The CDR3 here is CASTRTTGNQNQPQHF. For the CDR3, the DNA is TGTGCGTCAACCCGTACCACAGGGAACCAAAATCAGCCCCAGCATTTT.

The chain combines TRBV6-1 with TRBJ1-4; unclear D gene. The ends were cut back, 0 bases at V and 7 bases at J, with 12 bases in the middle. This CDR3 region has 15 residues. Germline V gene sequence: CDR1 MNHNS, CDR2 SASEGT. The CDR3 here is CASSEAGRNGEKLFF. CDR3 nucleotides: TGTGCCAGCAGTGAAGCGGGAAGGAATGGTGAAAAACTGTTTTTT.